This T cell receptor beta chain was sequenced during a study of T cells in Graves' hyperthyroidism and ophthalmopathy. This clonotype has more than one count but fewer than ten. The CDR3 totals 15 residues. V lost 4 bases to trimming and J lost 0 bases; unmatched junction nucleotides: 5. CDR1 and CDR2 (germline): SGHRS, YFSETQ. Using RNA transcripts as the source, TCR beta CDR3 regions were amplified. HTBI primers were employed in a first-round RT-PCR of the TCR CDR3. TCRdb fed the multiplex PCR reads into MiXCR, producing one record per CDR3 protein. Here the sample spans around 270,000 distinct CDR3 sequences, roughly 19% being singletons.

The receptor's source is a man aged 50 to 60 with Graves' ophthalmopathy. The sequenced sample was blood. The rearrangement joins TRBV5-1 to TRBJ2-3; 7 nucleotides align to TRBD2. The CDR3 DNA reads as TGCGCCAGCAGCCGGGACTACCCTAGCACAGATACGCAGTATTTT. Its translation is CASSRDYPSTDTQYF.